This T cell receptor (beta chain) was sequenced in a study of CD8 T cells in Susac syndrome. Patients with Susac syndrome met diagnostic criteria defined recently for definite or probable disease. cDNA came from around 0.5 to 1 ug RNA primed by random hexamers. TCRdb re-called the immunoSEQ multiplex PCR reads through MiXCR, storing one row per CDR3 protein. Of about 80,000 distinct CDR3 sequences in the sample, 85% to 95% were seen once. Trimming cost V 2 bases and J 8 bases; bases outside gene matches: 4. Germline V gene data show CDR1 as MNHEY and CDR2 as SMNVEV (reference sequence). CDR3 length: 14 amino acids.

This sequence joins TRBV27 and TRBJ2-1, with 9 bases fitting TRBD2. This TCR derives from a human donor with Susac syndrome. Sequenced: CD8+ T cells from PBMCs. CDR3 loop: CASSLSLAGHEQFF. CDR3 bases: TGTGCCAGCAGTTTAAGCCTAGCGGGACATGAGCAGTTCTTC.